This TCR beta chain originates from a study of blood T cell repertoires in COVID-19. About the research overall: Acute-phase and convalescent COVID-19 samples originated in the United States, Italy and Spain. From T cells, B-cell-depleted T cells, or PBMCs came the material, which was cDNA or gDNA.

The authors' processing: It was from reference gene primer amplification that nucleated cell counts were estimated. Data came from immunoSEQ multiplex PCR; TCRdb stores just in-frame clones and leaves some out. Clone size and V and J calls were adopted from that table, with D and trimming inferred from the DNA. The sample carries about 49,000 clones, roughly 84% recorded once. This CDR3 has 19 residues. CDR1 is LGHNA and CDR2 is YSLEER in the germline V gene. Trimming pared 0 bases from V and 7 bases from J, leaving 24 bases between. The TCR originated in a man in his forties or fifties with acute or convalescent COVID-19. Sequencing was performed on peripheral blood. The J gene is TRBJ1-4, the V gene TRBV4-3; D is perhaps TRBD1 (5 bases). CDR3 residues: CASSQDLPVGRGGGEKLFF. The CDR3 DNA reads TGCGCCAGCAGCCAAGATCTTCCGGTCGGTCGGGGGGGAGGTGAAAAACTGTTTTTT.